This TCR beta chain is drawn from a study of CD8+CD57+ T cells in acquired aplastic anemia. Study-wide context: Sorted CD4+ plus CD8+ cells gave DNA averaging 3.2 ug.

Concerning this clonotype: Its antigen remains unidentified.

Study results and caveats: Researchers report that fewer than 30 CD8+ CDR3 sequences appeared in both patients and controls.

This CDR3 region has 17 residues. Trimming pared 0 bases from V and 4 bases from J, leaving 17 bases between. Per the germline V gene, CDR1 is SGDLS and CDR2 is YYNGEE. Only patients with CD8+CD57+ cell expansion on flow cytometry were chosen for sequencing. Therapy had not been given to patients before blood sampling. Using genomic DNA as the template, TCR beta VDJ and CDR3 profiling was carried out. In TCRdb, the reads were re-called with MiXCR into one record per CDR3 protein. The repertoire consists of around 290,000 distinct CDR3 sequences, with roughly 59% occurring once and the leading ten covering 1% to 1.5%.

The sequencing sample was made of sorted CD4+, CD8+, or CD8+CD57+ T cells (not recorded which) from PBMCs. The receptor comes from a human donor with aplastic anemia. The chain uses TRBV9 and TRBJ2-1; possibly TRBD2 for D (6 bases). CDR3 in DNA: TGTGCCAGCAGCGTAGGCGGGACTCCGAAGATTTACAATGAGCAGTTCTTC. Its protein product is CASSVGGTPKIYNEQFF.